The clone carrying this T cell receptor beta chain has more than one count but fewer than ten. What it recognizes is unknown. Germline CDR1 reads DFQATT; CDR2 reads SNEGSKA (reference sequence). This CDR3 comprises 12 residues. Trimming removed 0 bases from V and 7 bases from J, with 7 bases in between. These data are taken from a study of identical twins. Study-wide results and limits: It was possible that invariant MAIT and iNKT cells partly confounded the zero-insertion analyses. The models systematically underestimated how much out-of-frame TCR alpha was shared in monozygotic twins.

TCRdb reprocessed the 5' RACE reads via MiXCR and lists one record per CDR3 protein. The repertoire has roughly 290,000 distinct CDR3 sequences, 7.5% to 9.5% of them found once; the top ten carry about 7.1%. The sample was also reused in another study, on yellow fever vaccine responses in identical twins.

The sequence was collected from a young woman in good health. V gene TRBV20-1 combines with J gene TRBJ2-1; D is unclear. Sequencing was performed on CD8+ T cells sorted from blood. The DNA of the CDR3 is TGCAGTGCTAGAGATCAATTTAATGAGCAGTTCTTC. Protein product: CSARDQFNEQFF.